This TCR beta chain was recorded in a study of cytomegalovirus exposure and HLA in healthy donors. The germline gives CDR1 SGHRS, CDR2 YFSETQ. V lost 4 bases to trimming and J lost 1 base; unmatched junction nucleotides: 6. CDR3 length equals 15 residues. With 60 Vbeta and 13 Jbeta primers, the PCR was carried out. The assay was immunoSEQ multiplex PCR, and TCRdb's table has in-frame clones only and misses some. The sample table includes around 64,000 clones. V usage is TRBV5-1 and J usage is TRBJ1-1; 8 bases agree with TRBD1. The sample taken for sequencing was PBMCs. The clonotype comes from a female donor in good health and CMV-seropositive. The CDR3: CASSTTGTGNTEAFF. The CDR3 nucleotides are TGCGCCAGCAGCACCACCGGGACAGGGAACACTGAAGCTTTCTTT.